Listed below are T cell receptor beta chains from one sample, sequenced in a study of T cells in Graves' hyperthyroidism and ophthalmopathy. MiXCR, run by TCRdb on the multiplex PCR reads, gives a single entry per CDR3 protein. The sample carries approximately 640,000 distinct CDR3 sequences, roughly 46% recorded once. The specimen sequenced was peripheral blood or thyroid tissue (not recorded which). The receptor source for this set is an adult man with Graves' disease, either hyperthyroidism or ophthalmopathy (not recorded which). Each CDR3 is given with its conserved first and last residue. Fields, in order: D gene, clone size, J gene, V gene, CDR3 length, CDR3 protein, CDR3 DNA. D genes are given only for firm matches. Expanded clones get a size class; other rows say once, few or many, or leave the size out.

>TRBD2|few|TRBJ2-7|TRBV14|15
CASSQGAGGPRGQYF
TGTGCCAGCAGCCAAGGCGCGGGAGGGCCAAGGGGGCAGTACTTC
>TRBD2|.|TRBJ2-7|TRBV3-1|16
CASSQERLAGFNEQYF
TGTGCCAGCAGCCAAGAAAGGCTAGCGGGATTCAACGAGCAGTACTTC
>TRBD1|.|TRBJ1-1|TRBV5-1|13
CASSPGTETEAFF
TGCGCCAGCAGCCCCGGGACAGAGACTGAAGCTTTCTTT
>TRBD1|.|TRBJ2-5|TRBV29-1|13
CSVGTGGDETQYF
TGCAGCGTAGGGACAGGGGGCGATGAGACCCAGTACTTC
>.|.|TRBJ1-6|TRBV7-2|16
CASSLDRGRGNSPLHF
TGTGCCAGCAGCTTAGATCGGGGGCGCGGTAATTCACCCCTCCACTTT
>.|few|TRBJ1-1|TRBV2|14
CASSARSFNTEAFF
TGTGCCAGCAGTGCACGAAGTTTCAACACTGAAGCTTTCTTT
>TRBD1|few|TRBJ1-1|TRBV7-9|14
CASSLMGTGDEAFF
TGTGCCAGCAGCTTAATGGGTACAGGGGATGAAGCTTTCTTT
>.|many|TRBJ1-6|TRBV9|13
CASSVVGNSPLHF
TGTGCCAGCAGCGTAGTAGGGAATTCACCCCTCCACTTT
>.|few|TRBJ2-6|TRBV7-2|17
CASSFVVGISGANVLTF
TGTGCCAGCAGTTTCGTAGTGGGGATCTCTGGGGCCAACGTCCTGACTTTC
>TRBD1|.|TRBJ2-5|TRBV19|13
CASKKTGSETQYF
TGTGCCAGCAAAAAGACAGGGTCAGAGACCCAGTACTTC
>.|.|TRBJ1-2|TRBV12-3/TRBV12-4|15
CASSSQDTALRGYTF
TGTGCCAGCAGTTCCCAGGACACGGCCCTTCGAGGCTACACCTTC
>.|.|TRBJ1-6|TRBV20-1|20
CSARLKRGRRTDEYNSPLHF
TGCAGTGCTAGGCTCAAACGGGGAAGGAGGACAGACGAATACAATTCACCCCTCCACTTT
>TRBD2|.|TRBJ2-2|TRBV9|16
CASSVRGGDGTGELFF
TGTGCCAGCAGCGTGCGGGGGGGCGATGGCACCGGGGAGCTGTTTTTT
>.|.|TRBJ1-1|TRBV10-3|13
CAISTNQGTEAFF
TGTGCCATCAGTACCAACCAGGGCACTGAAGCTTTCTTT
>TRBD1|many|TRBJ2-7|TRBV14|14
CASSQWDRGYEQYF
TGTGCCAGCAGTCAATGGGACAGGGGCTACGAGCAGTACTTC
>.|few|TRBJ1-5|TRBV4-2|15
CASSQGVPGNQPQHF
TGTGCCAGCAGCCAAGGGGTACCGGGGAATCAGCCCCAGCATTTT
>.|few|TRBJ1-1|TRBV7-9|14
CASSLEGGATEAFF
TGTGCCAGCAGCTTAGAGGGAGGGGCCACTGAAGCTTTCTTT
>TRBD1|.|TRBJ1-3|TRBV29-1|16
CSVGTVGGEGRNTIYF
TGCAGCGTCGGGACAGTCGGGGGAGAAGGAAGAAACACCATATATTTT
>.|.|TRBJ1-6|TRBV7-9|14
CASSWTFNNSPLHF
TGTGCCAGCAGCTGGACCTTTAATAATTCACCCCTCCACTTT
>.|many|TRBJ1-1|TRBV10-3|15
CAISEGFGMNTEAFF
TGTGCCATCAGTGAGGGATTTGGGATGAACACTGAAGCTTTCTTT
>.|.|TRBJ2-5|TRBV24-1|14
CATSDPREQETQYF
TGTGCCACCAGTGACCCGAGGGAACAAGAGACCCAGTACTTC
>TRBD1|.|TRBJ1-2|TRBV7-2|19
CASRTSPGQGSLYRYGYTF
TGTGCCAGCAGAACCTCACCGGGACAGGGTAGTCTATACCGCTATGGCTACACCTTC
>.|.|TRBJ2-7|TRBV5-1|15
CASSDLRRASYEQYF
TGCGCCAGCAGCGACTTAAGGCGGGCCTCCTACGAGCAGTACTTC
>TRBD1|few|TRBJ1-1|TRBV2|19
CASSETPQTGERTTREAFF
TGTGCCAGCAGTGAAACCCCTCAGACAGGGGAAAGAACGACAAGGGAAGCTTTCTTT
>.|many|TRBJ2-7|TRBV7-6|12
CASSSLDYEQYF
TGTGCCAGCAGCTCCCTGGACTACGAGCAGTACTTC